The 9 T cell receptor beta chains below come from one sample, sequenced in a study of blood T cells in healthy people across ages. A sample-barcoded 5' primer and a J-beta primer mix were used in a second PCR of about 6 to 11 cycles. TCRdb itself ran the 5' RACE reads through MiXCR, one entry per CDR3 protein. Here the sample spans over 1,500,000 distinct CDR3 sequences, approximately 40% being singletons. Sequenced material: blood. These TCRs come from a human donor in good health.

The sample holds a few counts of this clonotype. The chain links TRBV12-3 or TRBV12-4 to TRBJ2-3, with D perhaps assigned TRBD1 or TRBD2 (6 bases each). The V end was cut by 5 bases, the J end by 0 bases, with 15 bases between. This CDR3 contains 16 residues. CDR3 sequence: CASSVRGGGSTDTQYF. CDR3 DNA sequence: TGTGCCAGCAGTGTCCGCGGAGGGGGAAGCACAGATACGCAGTATTTT.

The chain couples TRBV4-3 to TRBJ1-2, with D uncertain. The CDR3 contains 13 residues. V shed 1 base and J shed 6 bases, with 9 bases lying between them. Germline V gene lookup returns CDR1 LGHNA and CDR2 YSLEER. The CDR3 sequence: CASSQGRRHGYTF. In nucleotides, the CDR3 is TGCGCCAGCAGCCAAGGACGGAGACATGGCTACACCTTC.

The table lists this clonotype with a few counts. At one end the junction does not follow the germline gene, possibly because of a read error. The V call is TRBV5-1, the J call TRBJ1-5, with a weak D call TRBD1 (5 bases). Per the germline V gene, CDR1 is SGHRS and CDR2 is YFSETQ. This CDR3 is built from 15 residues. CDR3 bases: TGCGCCAGCAGCTTGACCGGGGCGAGCAGTCAGCCCCGGCATTTT. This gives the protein CASSLTGASSQPRHF.

The CDR3 sequence: CASTPYLGSEQYF. For the CDR3, the DNA is TGTGCCAGCACCCCGTATTTGGGATCCGAGCAGTACTTC. The J gene is TRBJ2-5, the V gene TRBV6-5, with D uncertain. TRBJ2-7 explains the end of the DNA better; the J call may be wrong. This CDR3 spans 13 amino acids. The V gene's germline CDR1 is MNHEY and CDR2 SVGAGI.

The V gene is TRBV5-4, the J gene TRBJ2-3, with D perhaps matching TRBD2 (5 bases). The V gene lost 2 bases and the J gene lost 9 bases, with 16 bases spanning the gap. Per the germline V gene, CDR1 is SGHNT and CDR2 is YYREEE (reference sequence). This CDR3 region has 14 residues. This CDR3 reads CASSFEQREGTQYF. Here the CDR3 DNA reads TGTGCCAGCAGCTTCGAACAGCGAGAGGGAACGCAGTATTTT.

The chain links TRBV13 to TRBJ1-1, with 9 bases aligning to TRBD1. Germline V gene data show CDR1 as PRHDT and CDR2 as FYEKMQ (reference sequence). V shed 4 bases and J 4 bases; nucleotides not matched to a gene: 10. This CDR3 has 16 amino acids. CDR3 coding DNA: TGTGCCAGCAGCTGGAAACAGGGGGCATGGGGCACTGAAGCTTTCTTT. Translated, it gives CASSWKQGAWGTEAFF.

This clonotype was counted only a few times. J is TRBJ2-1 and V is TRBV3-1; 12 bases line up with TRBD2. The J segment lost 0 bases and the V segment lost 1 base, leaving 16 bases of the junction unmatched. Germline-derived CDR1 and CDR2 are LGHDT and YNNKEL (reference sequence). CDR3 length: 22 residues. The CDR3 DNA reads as TGTGCCAGCAGCCAAGCCCGTGCTAGCGGGGGGGCCCAGGGGGGCTCCTACAATGAGCAGTTCTTC. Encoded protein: CASSQARASGGAQGGSYNEQFF.

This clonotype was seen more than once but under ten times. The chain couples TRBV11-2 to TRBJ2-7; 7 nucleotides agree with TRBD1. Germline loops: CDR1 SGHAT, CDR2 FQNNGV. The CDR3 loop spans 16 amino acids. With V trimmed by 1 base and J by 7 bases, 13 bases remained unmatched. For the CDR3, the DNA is TGTGCCAGCAGCTTAGTAGGGGGCACCCAAATGAGGGAGCAGTACTTC. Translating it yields CASSLVGGTQMREQYF.

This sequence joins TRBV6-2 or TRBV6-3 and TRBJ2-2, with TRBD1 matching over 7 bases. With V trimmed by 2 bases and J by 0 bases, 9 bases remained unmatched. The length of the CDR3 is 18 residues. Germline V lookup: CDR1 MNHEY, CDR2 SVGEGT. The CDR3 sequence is CASSYPSLTGTNTGELFF. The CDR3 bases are TGTGCCAGCAGTTACCCCTCTTTGACAGGGACGAACACCGGGGAGCTGTTTTTT.